These 27 T cell receptor beta chains came from one sample sequenced in a study of T cell responses to AZD1222 COVID-19 vaccine. Clones were sequenced by immunoSEQ multiplex PCR, and TCRdb holds only the in-frame ones, with some missing. The sample records more than 70,000 clones, roughly 90% being singletons. Specimen: peripheral blood, collected on day 0 of MenACWY control vaccination. The receptors were sampled from an adult in good health.

On this clone: Other DNA sequences within the sample encode an identical CDR3. Written as DNA, the CDR3 is TGTGCCATCAGTGAGTCGGGGACAGGGCCTAACTATGGCTACACCTTC. The encoded protein is CAISESGTGPNYGYTF. The rearrangement uses TRBV10-3 and TRBJ1-2; 9 nucleotides agree with TRBD1. CDR3 length: 16 residues. Germline V CDR1 and CDR2: ENHRY, SYGVKD. Trimming at V came to 0 bases and at J to 0 bases, leaving 2 bases not matched to a gene.

V gene TRBV29-1 combines with J gene TRBJ1-2, with 7 bases aligning to TRBD1. The V gene's germline CDR1 is SQVTM and CDR2 ANQGSEA. This CDR3 contains 12 residues. V shed 7 bases, J shed 4 bases, and the junction held 6 bases outside the gene matches. The CDR3 is CSAKTGIYGYTF. The CDR3 nucleotides are TGCAGCGCAAAGACAGGGATCTATGGCTACACCTTC.

This clone was counted a single time. The chain has TRBV2 and TRBJ1-1; D not certain. The V gene lost 6 bases and the J gene lost 6 bases, with 20 bases spanning the gap. The length of the CDR3 is 15 residues. CDR1 and CDR2 (germline): SNHLY, FYNNEI. The DNA of the CDR3 is TGTGCCAGCAGCTCGCAGTCGACCCGGCCCCCTGAAGCTTTCTTT. Protein: CASSSQSTRPPEAFF. Complete variable domain (other parts from reference TRBV2 and TRBJ1-1): EPEVTQTPSHQVTQMGQEVILRCVPISNHLYFYWYRQILGQKVEFLVSFYNNEISEKSEIFDDQFSVERPDGSNFTLKIRSTKLEDSAMYFCASSSQSTRPPEAFFGQGTRLTVV.

This chain connects TRBV5-1 to TRBJ1-2; 7 bases map to TRBD1. The CDR3 covers 17 residues. Trimming took 4 bases from V and 0 from J; bases not matched to a gene: 12. Germline CDR1 SGHRS, CDR2 YFSETQ. The CDR3 region has the DNA TGCGCCAGCAGCAAGGGACAGTCCTCCCTAACTAACTATGGCTACACCTTC. This gives the protein CASSKGQSSLTNYGYTF.

This clone was seen more than once but under ten times. This chain uses TRBV5-4 with TRBJ1-2; 8 positions match TRBD1. This CDR3 region has 13 residues. V was pared by 3 bases and J by 8 bases, with 6 bases of the junction left unmatched. Germline lookup yields CDR1 SGHNT and CDR2 YYREEE (reference sequence). The CDR3 DNA is TGTGCCAGCAGCTCCAGGGGGCAGGAGGGCTACACCTTC. Translating it yields CASSSRGQEGYTF.

The rearrangement joins TRBV7-2 to TRBJ1-2, with a weak D call TRBD1 (5 bases). From germline, CDR1 is SGHTA and CDR2 FQGNSA. The length of the CDR3 is 13 residues. The ends were cut back, 1 base at V and 8 bases at J, with 11 bases in the middle. In DNA form, the CDR3 reads TGTGCCAGCAGCTTAGGGCAGGGTTGGGGCTACACCTTC. Encoded protein: CASSLGQGWGYTF.

The chain has TRBV4-1 and TRBJ1-6; TRBD1 agrees at 11 bases. Germline loops: CDR1 MGHRA, CDR2 YSYEKL. The CDR3 has 16 residues. The V segment lost 0 bases and the J segment 6 bases; nucleotides outside the gene matches: 1. The CDR3 bases are TGCGCCAGCAGCCAAGAGGGACAGGGGGGTAATTCACCCCTCCACTTT. The encoded protein is CASSQEGQGGNSPLHF.

The chain has TRBV2 and TRBJ1-1, with 12 bases lining up with TRBD1. With 2 bases clipped from V and 7 bases from J, the junction kept 5 bases outside the gene matches. The germline CDR1 and CDR2 sequences are SNHLY and FYNNEI. The CDR3 runs 15 residues. DNA for the CDR3: TGTGCCAGCAGTGAACGGGGACAGGGGGCGGTTGAAGCTTTCTTT. This translates into CASSERGQGAVEAFF.

The rearrangement joins TRBV19 to TRBJ2-7, with D uncertain. Trimming took 5 bases from V and 7 from J, leaving 18 bases between them. The V gene's germline CDR1 is LNHDA and CDR2 SQIVND (reference sequence). The CDR3 is 14 amino acids. The CDR3 region is CASSVSEALREQYF. Written as DNA, the CDR3 is TGTGCCAGTAGTGTGTCTGAGGCCCTTCGGGAGCAGTACTTC.

V and J are TRBV2 and TRBJ1-2, with TRBD1 matching 10 bases. This CDR3 has 14 amino acids. J gave up 6 bases and V 6 bases, and 7 bases lay outside the gene matches. Germline V gene data show CDR1 as SNHLY and CDR2 as FYNNEI. CDR3 region: CASRTDRGMDGYTF. The CDR3 bases are TGTGCCAGCAGGACGGACAGGGGGATGGATGGCTACACCTTC.

This clone has a handful of counts. V is TRBV15 and J is TRBJ1-4, with D possibly matching TRBD1 (6 bases). CDR1 and CDR2 from the germline V gene are LNHNV and YYDKDF (reference sequence). This CDR3 region has 18 residues. V was shortened by 3 bases and J by 7 bases, with 24 bases between the two germline ends. Here the CDR3 reads CATSSRDIGHIVGEKLFF. CDR3 coding DNA: TGTGCCACCAGCAGCCGGGACATCGGCCATATAGTCGGTGAAAAACTGTTTTTT.

This chain connects TRBV2 to TRBJ1-2; TRBD1 matches at 7 bases. CDR3 length: 14 residues. Germline CDR1 reads SNHLY; CDR2 reads FYNNEI. After removal of 3 bases from V and 3 bases from J, the junction contained 4 bases not matched to a gene. CDR3 residues: CASSDRGTDYGYTF. The CDR3, as DNA: TGTGCCAGCAGTGACAGGGGGACGGACTATGGCTACACCTTC. The whole variable domain, remainder taken from reference TRBV2 and TRBJ1-2, is EPEVTQTPSHQVTQMGQEVILRCVPISNHLYFYWYRQILGQKVEFLVSFYNNEISEKSEIFDDQFSVERPDGSNFTLKIRSTKLEDSAMYFCASSDRGTDYGYTFGSGTRLTVV.

The chain is built from TRBV7-9 and TRBJ1-5; 8 positions agree with TRBD1. V lost 4 bases to trimming and J lost 0 bases; unmatched junction nucleotides: 8. Germline V lookup: CDR1 SEHNR, CDR2 FQNEAQ (reference sequence). CDR3 length: 17 amino acids. CDR3 amino acids: CASSSSTDRASNQPQHF. DNA of the CDR3: TGTGCCAGCAGCTCCTCAACGGACAGGGCTAGCAATCAGCCCCAGCATTTT. Supplemented by reference TRBV7-9 and TRBJ1-5, the full variable domain reads DTGVSQNPRHKITKRGQNVTFRCDPISEHNRLYWYRQTLGQGPEFLTYFQNEAQLEKSRLLSDRFSAERPKGSFSTLEIQRTEQGDSAMYLCASSSSTDRASNQPQHFGDGTRLSIL.

In its sample, this clone was seen once. The CDR3 reads CASRSGGLTDTQYF. CDR3 nucleotide sequence: TGCGCCTCAAGGAGCGGGGGCCTCACAGATACGCAGTATTTT. This chain links TRBV5-1 with TRBJ2-3, with 8 positions matching TRBD2. Unmatched junction bases numbered 9, after V lost 10 bases and J lost 2 bases. The CDR3 is made up of 14 amino acids. The germline gives CDR1 SGHRS, CDR2 YFSETQ.

The chain is built from TRBV6-5 and TRBJ2-2, with D hard to call. V was trimmed by 2 bases and J by 6 bases, leaving 1 base between them. This CDR3 is 11 amino acids long. Per the germline V gene, CDR1 is MNHEY and CDR2 is SVGAGI. The CDR3 loop is CASSYPGELFF. The DNA of the CDR3 is TGTGCCAGCAGTTACCCCGGGGAGCTGTTTTTT.

The chain combines TRBV5-1 with TRBJ1-3, with 7 bases matching TRBD1. Germline trimming cut 4 bases from V and 3 bases from J; bases unmatched to any gene: 7. CDR3 length: 15 residues. CDR1 and CDR2 (germline): SGHRS, YFSETQ. The CDR3 is CASSAGQTRGNTIYF. CDR3 sequence (DNA): TGCGCCAGCAGCGCGGGACAGACCCGTGGAAACACCATATATTTT.

This clone appeared a single time. This sequence joins TRBV11-2 and TRBJ1-5, with TRBD1 matching over 12 bases. The CDR3 is 16 amino acids. Unmatched junction bases numbered 9, after V lost 5 bases and J lost 7 bases. Germline V gives CDR1 SGHAT, CDR2 FQNNGV. CDR3 sequence: CASSVGTGGSGQPQHF. CDR3 sequence (DNA): TGTGCCAGCAGCGTGGGGACAGGGGGCTCGGGGCAGCCCCAGCATTTT.

This clone was seen a few times. The V gene is TRBV30, the J gene TRBJ1-6; D is possibly TRBD1 (6 bases). V was cut by 2 bases and J by 7 bases, with 9 bases left in between. In germline, CDR1 is GTSNPN, CDR2 SVGIG (reference sequence). This CDR3 comprises 13 residues. The CDR3 loop is CAWSMDRNSPLHF. The CDR3 bases are TGTGCCTGGAGTATGGACAGAAATTCACCCCTCCACTTT.

V is TRBV29-1 and J is TRBJ2-1, with 12 bases identical to TRBD2. Germline assignment: CDR1 SQVTM and CDR2 ANQGSEA. This CDR3 has 17 residues. Trimming at V came to 4 bases and at J to 0 bases, leaving 7 bases not matched to a gene. The CDR3 region is CSVAGLAGTSSYNEQFF. In DNA form, the CDR3 reads TGCAGCGTTGCTGGACTAGCGGGGACTAGCTCCTACAATGAGCAGTTCTTC.

CDR3 in DNA: TGTGCCAGCAGCTTGGAGGGGAGGGTTGGTTCACCCCTCCACTTT. It translates to CASSLEGRVGSPLHF. V is TRBV5-6 and J is TRBJ1-6; the D gene is possibly TRBD1 (5 bases). There are 15 residues in the CDR3. V gave up 0 bases and J gave up 9 bases, with 13 bases separating them. In germline, CDR1 is SGHDT, CDR2 YYEEEE.

This chain uses TRBV4-1 with TRBJ2-3; the D gene is possibly TRBD2 (6 bases). V gave up 4 bases and J gave up 1 base, with 12 bases separating them. Germline-derived CDR1 and CDR2 are MGHRA and YSYEKL. The CDR3 has 15 amino acids. The CDR3 sequence: CASSRDGGGTDTQYF. CDR3 nucleotides: TGCGCCAGCAGCCGGGACGGAGGGGGCACAGATACGCAGTATTTT.

The rearrangement joins TRBV11-2 to TRBJ1-1; D not certain. The CDR3 is 17 amino acids. Germline V gene data show CDR1 as SGHAT and CDR2 as FQNNGV. Trimming cost V 4 bases and J 0 bases, with 18 bases left between them. Written as DNA, the CDR3 is TGTGCCAGCAGCTACGGCCAGGCTCAACTCCTGAACACTGAAGCTTTCTTT. Translating it yields CASSYGQAQLLNTEAFF. The complete variable domain, with remaining parts taken from reference TRBV11-2 and TRBJ1-1, reads EAGVAQSPRYKIIEKRQSVAFWCNPISGHATLYWYQQILGQGPKLLIQFQNNGVVDDSQLPKDRFSAERLKGVDSTLKIQPAKLEDSAVYLCASSYGQAQLLNTEAFFGQGTRLTVV.

The chain carries TRBV4-3 and TRBJ2-7; no reliable D call. The CDR3 is 15 amino acids. V was shortened by 0 bases and J by 2 bases, with 11 bases between the two germline ends. CDR1 is LGHNA, CDR2 YSLEER, per germline. CDR3 bases: TGCGCCAGCAGCCAAGAATCCGCAGTGACCTACGAGCAGTACTTC. Protein sequence: CASSQESAVTYEQYF.

The chain recombines TRBV4-2 with TRBJ2-7; TRBD1 aligns across 7 bases. In germline, CDR1 is LGHNA, CDR2 YNFKEQ. V was pared by 2 bases and J by 3 bases, with 7 bases of the junction left unmatched. This CDR3 is 15 amino acids long. The CDR3 reads CASSQFGQADYEQYF. The CDR3 region has the DNA TGTGCCAGCAGCCAATTCGGACAGGCAGACTACGAGCAGTACTTC.

The V gene is TRBV4-3, the J gene TRBJ2-2; the D call may be TRBD1 or TRBD2 (6 bases each). The CDR3 spans 17 residues. The germline V gene has CDR1 LGHNA and CDR2 YSLEER. V shed 0 bases and J shed 4 bases, with 15 bases lying between them. The CDR3: CASSQDRTGRSTGELFF. The CDR3 DNA follows: TGCGCCAGCAGCCAAGATCGCACAGGGAGGAGCACCGGGGAGCTGTTTTTT.

This clone was detected a few times. The chain carries TRBV27 and TRBJ1-2; 7 nucleotides match TRBD1. V gave up 2 bases and J gave up 4 bases; unmatched junction bases: 1. The V gene's germline CDR1 is MNHEY and CDR2 SMNVEV (reference sequence). This CDR3 region has 13 residues. The CDR3, as DNA: TGTGCCAGCAGTTTAGGGACAGCCTATGGCTACACCTTC. Protein sequence: CASSLGTAYGYTF.

This chain connects TRBV5-1 to TRBJ2-1; 10 bases align to TRBD1. The CDR3 spans 17 residues. Germline V gene data show CDR1 as SGHRS and CDR2 as YFSETQ. J lost 6 bases, V lost 4 bases, and 13 bases had no gene match. The CDR3 loop is CASSRGQGFIGTNEQFF. The CDR3 bases are TGCGCCAGCAGCAGGGGACAGGGGTTTATTGGTACCAATGAGCAGTTCTTC.